A single sample is the source of the 26 T cell receptor beta chains below, sequenced in a study of beta chain features in type 1 diabetes. Expressed TCRB transcripts were sequenced, since all the RNA that had been isolated was reverse transcribed. Libraries were prepared by immunoSEQ multiplex PCR; TCRdb keeps only in-frame clonotypes and omits some of them. This table holds about 320,000 clones, approximately 15% found once. Sequencing was performed on central memory CD4+ T cells from blood. Receptors were obtained from a young man in good health.

The chain recombines TRBV6-5 with TRBJ1-1; tentatively, D is TRBD1 (5 bases). V was shortened by 7 bases and J by 0 bases, with 12 bases between the two germline ends. The CDR3 contains 14 residues. CDR1 and CDR2 from the germline V gene are MNHEY and SVGAGI. CDR3 DNA sequence: TGTGCCAGCAACCAGAGACAGTTGAACACTGAAGCTTTCTTT. It is translated as CASNQRQLNTEAFF.

This clone was detected only a few times. This chain uses TRBV29-1 with TRBJ2-2; D could derive from TRBD1 or TRBD2 (6 bases each). Germline CDR1 is SQVTM and CDR2 is ANQGSEA. V lost 7 bases and J 4 bases, leaving 22 bases between the germline ends. The CDR3 consists of 16 residues. DNA of the CDR3: TGCAGCGCTATAAAGTCGTGGGGGGCCGGCACCGGGGAGCTGTTTTTT. Its protein product is CSAIKSWGAGTGELFF.

V is TRBV11-2 and J is TRBJ2-7, with D unclear. CDR3 length: 15 amino acids. CDR1 is SGHAT, CDR2 FQNNGV, per germline. V was trimmed by 6 bases and J by 0 bases, leaving 15 bases between them. CDR3 DNA sequence: TGTGCCAGCAGTTCCAACAATCTAGGCTCCTACGAGCAGTACTTC. Translated, it gives CASSSNNLGSYEQYF. Full variable domain (rest looked up from reference TRBV11-2 and TRBJ2-7): EAGVAQSPRYKIIEKRQSVAFWCNPISGHATLYWYQQILGQGPKLLIQFQNNGVVDDSQLPKDRFSAERLKGVDSTLKIQPAKLEDSAVYLCASSSNNLGSYEQYFGPGTRLTVT.

This clone was counted at least ten times. This chain joins TRBV11-3 and TRBJ2-2, with 7 bases that match TRBD1. This CDR3 contains 16 residues. The germline V gene has CDR1 SGHNT and CDR2 YENEEA. V lost 3 bases and J lost 3; bases outside the gene matches: 7. CDR3 residues: CASSFVLQGYTGELFF. The CDR3 nucleotides read TGTGCCAGCAGCTTCGTCTTACAGGGGTACACCGGGGAGCTGTTTTTT.

This clone has more than one count but fewer than ten. The CDR3 spells CAWGKGWGTEAFF. In DNA, the CDR3 is TGTGCCTGGGGTAAAGGTTGGGGCACTGAAGCTTTCTTT. The rearrangement uses TRBV30 and TRBJ1-1; D is undetermined. There are 13 residues in the CDR3. Trimming cost V 5 bases and J 4 bases, with 14 bases left between them. The germline gives CDR1 GTSNPN, CDR2 SVGIG (reference sequence).

The chain has TRBV7-8 and TRBJ1-5; 7 nucleotides align to TRBD1. Germline loops: CDR1 SGHVS, CDR2 FQNEAQ. Trimming took 3 bases from V and 16 from J; bases not matched to a gene: 9. The CDR3 loop spans 12 amino acids. CDR3 residues: CASSLGQGDLHF. CDR3 coding DNA: TGTGCCAGCAGCTTGGGGCAGGGGGACCTCCATTTT.

This clone was detected a few times. The rearrangement uses TRBV4-2 and TRBJ2-4, with TRBD2 as a possible D gene (5 bases). CDR3 length: 14 amino acids. Germline loops: CDR1 LGHNA, CDR2 YNFKEQ. Trimming removed 0 bases from V and 14 bases from J, with 17 bases in between. CDR3 residues: CASSQERTPGREYF. In DNA form, the CDR3 reads TGTGCCAGCAGCCAAGAGCGAACCCCGGGGAGAGAGTACTTC.

This clone has only a few counts. This chain uses TRBV18 with TRBJ1-2, with D tentatively TRBD1 (6 bases). CDR1 is KGHSH, CDR2 LQKENI, per germline. This CDR3 has 14 residues. V lost 0 bases, J lost 4 bases, and 9 bases lay in between. Here the CDR3 reads CASSPPNRVYGYTF. The CDR3 DNA reads TGTGCCAGCTCACCACCCAACAGGGTCTATGGCTACACCTTC.

This clone was counted between two and nine times. The chain links TRBV7-6 to TRBJ1-2, with 10 bases fitting TRBD1. The CDR3 runs to 14 residues. V lost 5 bases to trimming and J lost 4 bases; unmatched junction nucleotides: 4. Germline V lookup: CDR1 SGHVS, CDR2 FNYEAQ. The CDR3 region has the DNA TGTGCCAGCAGCCCTGGACAGGGGGGCTATGGCTACACCTTC. It translates to CASSPGQGGYGYTF.

This clone has a handful of counts. The V and J genes are TRBV5-1 and TRBJ2-7; possibly TRBD2 for D (5 bases). The CDR3 has 15 residues. Trimming removed 6 bases at V and 1 base at J, with 17 bases between. Germline V gives CDR1 SGHRS, CDR2 YFSETQ. The CDR3 region is CASKKTGIGSYEQYF. The CDR3 DNA reads as TGCGCCAGCAAAAAGACCGGGATTGGGTCCTACGAGCAGTACTTC.

This clone came up a few times. The chain recombines TRBV7-8 with TRBJ2-7; D is uncertain. The CDR3 totals 11 residues. Germline-derived CDR1 and CDR2 are SGHVS and FQNEAQ. V was trimmed by 5 bases and J by 4 bases, leaving 6 bases between them. The CDR3 DNA reads as TGTGCCAGCAGCGAGAAATACGAGCAGTACTTC. It codes for CASSEKYEQYF. Filled out from reference TRBV7-8 and TRBJ2-7, the complete variable domain reads GAGVSQSPRYKVAKRGQDVALRCDPISGHVSLFWYQQALGQGPEFLTYFQNEAQLDKSGLPSDRFFAERPEGSVSTLKIQRTQQEDSAVYLCASSEKYEQYFGPGTRLTVT.

This rearrangement joins TRBV6-5 to TRBJ2-3; D unclear. The germline V gene encodes CDR1 MNHEY and CDR2 SVGAGI. The CDR3 has 16 amino acids. V was shortened by 0 bases and J by 4 bases, with 14 bases between the two germline ends. CDR3 DNA sequence: TGTGCCAGCAGTTACTCAAAGTCCCCCGGCGCAGATACGCAGTATTTT. This sequence encodes CASSYSKSPGADTQYF.

CDR3 bases: TGTGCCAGCAGCCGGGACAGGGTGCATGGCTACACCTTC. Translated: CASSRDRVHGYTF. V gene TRBV5-4 combines with J gene TRBJ1-2, with 9 bases identical to TRBD1. The trim removed 4 bases at V and 6 bases at J, leaving 4 bases unmatched. CDR3 length: 13 amino acids. The V gene's germline CDR1 is SGHNT and CDR2 YYREEE (reference sequence).

This rearrangement joins TRBV7-2 to TRBJ2-3; TRBD1 matches 8 bases. Germline V gene data show CDR1 as SGHTA and CDR2 as FQGNSA. The CDR3 extends over 15 amino acids. With 3 bases clipped from V and 5 bases from J, the junction kept 7 bases outside the gene matches. CDR3 nucleotides: TGTGCCAGCAGCTTGAGGGCCAGGGGGCTAGATACGCAGTATTTT. It is translated as CASSLRARGLDTQYF.

This clone came up a few times. A much larger clone lies one base from this, so it may be a read error. The chain recombines TRBV7-1 with TRBJ2-6; D uncertain. TRBV7-1 belongs to the ORF category, with a function that is uncertain. V lost 4 bases to trimming and J lost 3 bases, with 4 bases between them. The CDR3 is made up of 13 amino acids. As DNA, the CDR3 is TGTGCCAGCAGCTTAGTTGGGGCCAACGTCCTGACTTTC. This codes for CASSLVGANVLTF.

This clone has only a few counts. This sequence joins TRBV6-1 and TRBJ1-4; D gene ambiguous. V was cut by 6 bases and J by 1 base, with 9 bases left in between. Germline CDR1 and CDR2: MNHNS and SASEGT. The CDR3 has 14 amino acids. The CDR3 region is CASSRVETNEKLFF. For the CDR3, the DNA is TGTGCCAGCAGCCGAGTCGAAACTAATGAAAAACTGTTTTTT.

This clone has at least ten counts. The rearrangement links TRBV5-6 to TRBJ2-5, with TRBD2 as a possible D gene (5 bases). Germline CDR1 SGHDT, CDR2 YYEEEE. This CDR3 contains 13 residues. The V end was cut by 4 bases, the J end by 2 bases, with 9 bases between. The CDR3, as DNA: TGTGCCAGCAGCCACACGGGACAAGAGACCCAGTACTTC. Translating gives CASSHTGQETQYF. Full variable domain (missing parts from reference TRBV5-6 and TRBJ2-5): DAGVTQSPTHLIKTRGQQVTLRCSPKSGHDTVSWYQQALGQGPQFIFQYYEEEERQRGNFPDRFSGHQFPNYSSELNVNALLLGDSALYLCASSHTGQETQYFGPGTRLLVL.

The rearrangement joins TRBV9 to TRBJ2-3; 8 positions match TRBD2. The CDR3 sequence is 15 residues long. V lost 0 bases to trimming and J lost 4 bases; unmatched junction nucleotides: 4. Germline CDR1 is SGDLS and CDR2 is YYNGEE. The CDR3 protein is CASSVVSGVADTQYF. Written as DNA, the CDR3 is TGTGCCAGCAGCGTAGTTAGCGGGGTTGCAGATACGCAGTATTTT.

The V gene is TRBV19, the J gene TRBJ2-1; 9 bases agree with TRBD2. CDR1 is LNHDA and CDR2 is SQIVND in the germline V gene (reference sequence). This CDR3 is built from 14 residues. The J segment lost 5 bases and the V segment lost 4 bases, leaving 3 bases of the junction unmatched. CDR3 nucleotides: TGTGCCAGTAGTAGCGGGAGGGCCAACAATGAGCAGTTCTTC. This encodes CASSSGRANNEQFF. Full variable domain (missing parts from reference TRBV19 and TRBJ2-1): DGGITQSPKYLFRKEGQNVTLSCEQNLNHDAMYWYRQDPGQGLRLIYYSQIVNDFQKGDIAEGYSVSREKKESFPLTVTSAQKNPTAFYLCASSSGRANNEQFFGPGTRLTVL.

This clone showed up many times. The J gene is TRBJ2-6, the V gene TRBV19, with D unclear. The V and J ends lost 10 bases and 4 bases respectively, with 5 bases between them. This CDR3 comprises 11 residues. The germline V gene encodes CDR1 LNHDA and CDR2 SQIVND (reference sequence). The CDR3 DNA sequence: TGTGCCACAAACGGGGCCAACGTCCTGACTTTC. Translation: CATNGANVLTF.

On this clone: A single base is all that separates this from a far larger clone, so a read error is likely. The V call is TRBV30, the J call TRBJ2-5; D not resolved. Looked up from germline, CDR1 is GTSNPN and CDR2 is SVGIG (reference sequence). V was trimmed by 5 bases and J by 2 bases, leaving 12 bases between them. The CDR3 has 13 amino acids. DNA for the CDR3: TGTGCCTGGGCGAAACGGCGACAAGAGACCCAGTACTTC. Protein product: CAWAKRRQETQYF.

The count of this clone is one. One end of the junction varies from germline; a read error may be responsible. This chain joins TRBV18 and TRBJ1-1, with a weak D call TRBD1 (5 bases). The CDR3 contains 14 residues. Germline V CDR1 and CDR2: KGHSH, LQKENI. CDR3 sequence: CASPPSGLNTEAFF. For the CDR3, the DNA is TGTGCCAGCCCACCATCAGGGCTGAACACTGAAGCTTTCTTT.

In this sample, this clone turned up a few times. The chain couples TRBV27 to TRBJ1-2; no definite D call. Germline V lookup: CDR1 MNHEY, CDR2 SMNVEV (reference sequence). Trimming left V 3 bases short and J 2 bases short, with 7 bases between. The CDR3 totals 13 residues. CDR3 amino acids: CASSLKRNYGYTF. The DNA for the CDR3 is TGTGCCAGCAGTTTGAAACGGAACTATGGCTACACCTTC.

This CDR3 reads CASSILRDYGYTF. CDR3 coding DNA: TGTGCCAGCAGTATTCTGCGGGACTATGGCTACACCTTC. The chain has TRBV14 and TRBJ1-2; D is unresolved. CDR3 length: 13 residues. With 6 bases removed from V and 3 bases from J, the gap between germline ends came to 11 bases. Germline V CDR1 and CDR2: SGHDN, FVKESK.

The genes are TRBV7-3 and TRBJ2-6; 8 bases fit TRBD2. The CDR3 runs to 14 residues. V lost 10 bases and J lost 3; bases outside the gene matches: 5. The V gene's germline CDR1 is SGHTA and CDR2 FQGTGA. The CDR3 coding sequence is TGTGCCACCACTCTAGCGGGTGGGGCCAACGTCCTGACTTTC. Protein product: CATTLAGGANVLTF. The full variable domain, completed using reference TRBV7-3 and TRBJ2-6, is GAGVSQTPSNKVTEKGKYVELRCDPISGHTALYWYRQSLGQGPEFLIYFQGTGAADDSGLPNDRFFAVRPEGSVSTLKIQRTERGDSAVYLCATTLAGGANVLTFGAGSRLTVL.

This clone was recorded many times. The CDR3 loop reads CASSQDGATNEKLFF. CDR3 bases: TGTGCCAGCTCACAAGACGGAGCAACTAATGAAAAACTGTTTTTT. The chain couples TRBV18 to TRBJ1-4; D gene ambiguous. Trimming took off 4 bases at V and 0 bases at J, with 9 bases between the two ends. Per germline, CDR1 KGHSH and CDR2 LQKENI. The CDR3 sequence is 15 residues long.